A selection of T cell receptor beta chains follows, all from one sample in a study of technical replicates of blood from a handful of donors. Sequencing was performed with immunoSEQ multiplex PCR; in TCRdb, only in-frame clones are kept and a portion is missing. The sample has tens of thousands of clones, 90% to 95% seen once; the top ten hold 0.26%. Sequenced input: T cells isolated from PBMCs. All receptors derive from a human donor in good health. CDR3s leave out the opening cysteine and the closing phenylalanine or tryptophan.

V,J,CDR3
TRBV18,TRBJ1-1,ASSEGHTNTEAF
TRBV9,TRBJ1-4,ASSVGTDLNEKLF
TRBV27,TRBJ2-7,ASSPTSGSGYEQY
TRBV5-4,TRBJ1-1,ASSLLLAGREAF
TRBV5-1,TRBJ1-1,ASSRTNVNTEAF
TRBV10-3,TRBJ2-7,AIGEQKGYEQY
TRBV19,TRBJ2-7,ASSISQVSEQY
TRBV5-6,TRBJ2-3,ASSLRGAPVSTDTQY
TRBV15,TRBJ1-5,ATSRVGTGASAQH
TRBV11-2,TRBJ1-2,ASSLDLQGSNYGYT
TRBV6-8,TRBJ2-7,ASSYSGAPGLADYEQY
TRBV29-1,TRBJ2-7,SVGTGSSYEQY
TRBV28,TRBJ2-2,ASIIGQNTGELF
TRBV29-1,TRBJ1-2,SVANWGLHGRYGYT
TRBV5-1,TRBJ1-2,ASSLASGAQGHGYT
TRBV4-2,TRBJ1-1,ASSQGGRTEAF
TRBV6-5,TRBJ1-2,ASSYRGNNGYT
TRBV4-1,TRBJ2-3,ASSQAYSTGGSRY
TRBV4-1,TRBJ2-7,ASSQAGTGTSWGYEQY
TRBV28,TRBJ2-3,ASRGTGQDTQY
TRBV30,TRBJ1-1,AWSVQIEAF
TRBV7-6,TRBJ2-2,ASSLTSNSGELF
TRBV7-9,TRBJ1-2,ASSLVGQGAYGYT
TRBV4-1,TRBJ1-6,ASSQPTDSRNSPLH
TRBV2,TRBJ1-1,ASSVGGNTEAF
TRBV4-1,TRBJ2-7,ASSLRGGDPTYEQY
TRBV19,TRBJ1-6,ASSIGTPGQGNSPLH
TRBV7-8,TRBJ1-4,ASSYTRGNEKLF
TRBV20-1,TRBJ2-7,SAKDRAEQY
TRBV6-5,TRBJ1-1,ASSSDRRGNTEAF
TRBV30,TRBJ1-1,AWAPDDSMNTEAF
TRBV5-1,TRBJ2-7,ASSLGGGLADSYEQY
TRBV25-1,TRBJ2-1,ASSDFRGLDYNEQF
TRBV5-1,TRBJ2-7,ASSRLATERSNEQY
TRBV20-1,TRBJ2-3,SAPFTDTQY
TRBV19,TRBJ1-1,ASSTRRTGANTEAF
TRBV20-1,TRBJ1-1,SARNTEAF
TRBV5-4,TRBJ1-1,ASSGQENTEAF
TRBV11-2,TRBJ1-3,ASEGGGSLSGNTIY
TRBV5-1,TRBJ2-6,ASSPPGQGTGANVLT
TRBV10-2,TRBJ2-7,ASSRGRN
TRBV28,TRBJ2-1,ASSFYEIQGATYNEQF
TRBV4-1,TRBJ2-7,ASSQPQTGNYEQY
TRBV28,TRBJ1-2,GARRDYGYT
TRBV5-5,TRBJ1-3,ASSPGHSGNTIY
TRBV28,TRBJ1-5,ASSQLPGLGNQPQH